This is a list of T cell receptor beta chains from one sample in a study of response to subunit inactivated influenza vaccine. One entry per CDR3 protein results from TCRdb running MiXCR on the RT-PCR reads. The sample lists a few hundred thousand distinct CDR3 sequences, approximately 7.2% occurring once. The sequences come from PBMCs from blood, collected less than 30 months after vaccination. Every receptor here comes from a man between 50 and 69 years old who received an inactivated influenza vaccine. CDR3s include the opening cysteine and the closing phenylalanine or tryptophan.

V	J	CDR3
TRBV4-3	TRBJ2-5	CASSQEQQETQYF
TRBV7-9	TRBJ1-1	CASSLDGRTEAFF
TRBV10-3	TRBJ2-1	CAISELRDYNEQFF
TRBV7-6	TRBJ2-6	CASSLFSPNSGANVLTF
TRBV20-1	TRBJ2-3	CSAIRIGTSNTDTQYF
TRBV6-5	TRBJ1-6	CASSYSSQGRSSPLHF
TRBV7-2	TRBJ2-1	CASSPLSGGAYDEQFF
TRBV2	TRBJ2-6	CASTLKWASGVLGGANVLTF
TRBV7-9	TRBJ2-7	CASTQDWGEQYF
TRBV7-2	TRBJ2-1	CASSARYNEQFF
TRBV5-1	TRBJ2-7	CASSSAGTGGYEQYF
TRBV10-3	TRBJ2-1	CAISESEGRSYNERFF
TRBV2	TRBJ2-5	CASSEDGAGTQYF
TRBV6-2/TRBV6-3	TRBJ1-1	CASRLRTAPNTEAFF
TRBV5-1	TRBJ2-7	CASSPRQGTGYEQYF
TRBV14	TRBJ2-1	CASSQGTSGSFNEQFF
TRBV15	TRBJ1-3	CATSRDPRADTIYF
TRBV6-5	TRBJ1-1	CASSYYGSGGHTEAFF
TRBV4-1	TRBJ2-4	CASSQLGTGVVSQYF
TRBV7-2	TRBJ2-5	CASSSPRKETQYF
TRBV4-3	TRBJ2-5	CASSQDFNGIGETQYF
TRBV2	TRBJ2-5	CASSDDGTSGIKETQYF
TRBV12-3/TRBV12-4	TRBJ1-5	CASRSGGRNQPQHF
TRBV6-2/TRBV6-3	TRBJ2-2	CASTTGPGTGELFF
TRBV11-2	TRBJ2-2	CASSGLAEDAIVIGELFF
TRBV28	TRBJ2-5	CASSQDRGLYQETQYF
TRBV28	TRBJ1-4	CASSLPQGAANEKLFF
TRBV9	TRBJ2-7	CASSVDKRPAYEQYF
TRBV4-2	TRBJ2-2	CASSQVWGHEALNTGELFF
TRBV4-3	TRBJ1-2	CASSQDRTVHYGYTF
TRBV28	TRBJ2-7	CASSLRRGGQYF
TRBV28	TRBJ2-5	CASSLAGYTSTQETQYF
TRBV28	TRBJ1-4	CASSLWVGQGSTNEKLFF
TRBV6-2/TRBV6-3	TRBJ2-3	CASRPYLWAGFTDTQYF
TRBV5-1	TRBJ2-1	CASSLATSGRLDEQFF
TRBV6-5	TRBJ2-3	CASSSTSGGAPDTQYF
TRBV12-3/TRBV12-4	TRBJ1-6	CASRRGQGVFDSPLHF
TRBV3-1	TRBJ2-5	CASSHDRGSETQYF
TRBV27	TRBJ2-5	CASSPGTRGQTQYF
TRBV24-1	TRBJ2-3	CATSDANRGRTDTQYF
TRBV28	TRBJ2-7	CASSEYEQYF
TRBV19	TRBJ1-1	CASSIGRRTEAFF
TRBV7-9	TRBJ1-2	CASSLTGNTNYGYTF
TRBV12-3/TRBV12-4	TRBJ2-1	CASNRDRGWNEQFF